This T cell receptor beta chain derives from a study of cytomegalovirus exposure and HLA in healthy donors. The table came from immunoSEQ multiplex PCR; TCRdb's copy has only in-frame clones and leaves some out. This sample has approximately 140,000 clones; 80% to 90% occur once, and the top ten carry under 1.5%. The length of the CDR3 is 14 residues. Germline V gene sequence: CDR1 SGHAT, CDR2 FQNNGV. Between the trimmed V and J ends, which lost 2 bases and 3 bases, there was a span of 11 bases. Findings of the study overall: There were a few CMV-associated chains whose specificity for CMV antigens was confirmed in vitro.

Comment on this clone: Its specificity is unknown.

The receptor was derived from a woman aged 25 to 45 in good health and CMV-seronegative. Sequencing was carried out using PBMCs. The rearrangement links TRBV11-2 to TRBJ2-7, with a possible D match to TRBD1 (6 bases). The CDR3 nucleotides read TGTGCCAGCAGCTTACAGGGGAATAGCTACGAGCAGTACTTC. Its translation: CASSLQGNSYEQYF.